This T cell receptor (beta chain) came from a study of PD-L1 blockade in urothelial cancer. Study background: The study recovered a median of 141,255 T cells per blood sample.

Findings and caveats of the study: At the 3-week point, tumor-associated blood clones expanded more in durable-benefit patients. Better progression-free and overall survival followed lower pretreatment blood clonality.

Libraries were prepared by immunoSEQ multiplex PCR; TCRdb keeps only in-frame clonotypes and omits some of them. The table lists roughly 52,000 clones, around 74% of them singletons, with about 9.4% in the top ten. In the case of this clone: Its antigen is currently unknown.

The CDR3 consists of 14 residues. Between the trimmed V and J ends, which lost 1 base and 2 bases, there was a span of 8 bases. Germline CDR1 MGHRA, CDR2 YSYEKL. Indicated time point: pretreatment peripheral blood. Patients in the study were battling locally advanced or metastatic urothelial carcinoma. The sequence came from a man between 65 and 79 years old with urothelial cancer. The V gene is TRBV4-1, the J gene TRBJ1-2; D is uncertain. The sequencing here drew on PBMCs, taken around atezolizumab (anti-PD-L1) treatment. Here the CDR3 reads CASSQGEANYGYTF. In DNA form, the CDR3 reads TGCGCCAGCAGCCAAGGAGAGGCCAACTATGGCTACACCTTC.